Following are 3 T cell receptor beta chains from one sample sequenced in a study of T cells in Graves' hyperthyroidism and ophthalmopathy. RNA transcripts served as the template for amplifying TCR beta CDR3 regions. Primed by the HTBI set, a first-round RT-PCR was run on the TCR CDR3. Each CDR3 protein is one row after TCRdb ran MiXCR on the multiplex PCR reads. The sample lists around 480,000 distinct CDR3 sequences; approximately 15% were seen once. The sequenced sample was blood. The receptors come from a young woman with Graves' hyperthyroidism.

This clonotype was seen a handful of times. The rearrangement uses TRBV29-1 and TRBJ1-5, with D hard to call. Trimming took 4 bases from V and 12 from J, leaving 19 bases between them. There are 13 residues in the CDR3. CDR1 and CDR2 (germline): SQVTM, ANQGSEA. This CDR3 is CSVGEDISLLQHF. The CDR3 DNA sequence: TGCAGCGTTGGCGAGGATATCTCTCTGCTCCAGCATTTT.

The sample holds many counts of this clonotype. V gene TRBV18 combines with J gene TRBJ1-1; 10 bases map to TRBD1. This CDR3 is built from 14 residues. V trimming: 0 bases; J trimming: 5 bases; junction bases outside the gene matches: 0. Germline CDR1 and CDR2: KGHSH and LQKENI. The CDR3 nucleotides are TGTGCCAGCTCACCACCGGGACAGGGGACTGAAGCTTTCTTT. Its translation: CASSPPGQGTEAFF. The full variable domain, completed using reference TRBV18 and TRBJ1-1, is NAGVMQNPRHLVRRRGQEARLRCSPMKGHSHVYWYRQLPEEGLKFMVYLQKENIIDESGMPKERFSAEFPKEGPSILRIQQVVRGDSAAYFCASSPPGQGTEAFFGQGTRLTVV.

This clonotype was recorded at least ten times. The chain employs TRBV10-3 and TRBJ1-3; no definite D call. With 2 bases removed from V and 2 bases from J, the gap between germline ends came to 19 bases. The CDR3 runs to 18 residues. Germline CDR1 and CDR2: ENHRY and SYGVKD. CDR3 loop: CAISEIPPDLATGNTIYF. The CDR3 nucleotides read TGTGCCATCAGTGAGATACCCCCGGACTTAGCTACTGGAAACACCATATATTTT.